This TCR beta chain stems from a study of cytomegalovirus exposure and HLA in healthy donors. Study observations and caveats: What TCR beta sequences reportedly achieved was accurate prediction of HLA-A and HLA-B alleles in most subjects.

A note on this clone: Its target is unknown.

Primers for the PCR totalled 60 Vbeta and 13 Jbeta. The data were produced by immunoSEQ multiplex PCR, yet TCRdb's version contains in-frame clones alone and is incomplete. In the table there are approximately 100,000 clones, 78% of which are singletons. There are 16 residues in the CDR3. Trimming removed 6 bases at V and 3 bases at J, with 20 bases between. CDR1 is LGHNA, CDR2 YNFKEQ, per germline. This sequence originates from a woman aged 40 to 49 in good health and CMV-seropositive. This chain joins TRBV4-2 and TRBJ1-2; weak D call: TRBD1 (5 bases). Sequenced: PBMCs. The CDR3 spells CASRPLSGGLDYGYTF. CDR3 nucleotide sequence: TGTGCCAGCAGACCCCTAAGTGGGGGGTTGGACTATGGCTACACCTTC.